This T cell receptor beta chain derives from a study of metastatic and nonmetastatic thyroid tumors. TCRdb re-called the PCR reads with MiXCR. The sample lists approximately 12,000 clones, approximately 33% occurring once. Every patient was untreated before thyroid surgery. The CDR3 consists of 13 residues. CDR1 is MRHNA, CDR2 SNTAGT, per germline. In regard to this clone: An end of the junction does not agree with germline; a read error may underlie this.

Sequencing was performed on tumor tissue. The TCR sequence derives from a male donor with papillary thyroid cancer or a benign thyroid nodule (not recorded which). Some clones in this sample may be carry-over from other donors' samples. The chain carries TRBV6-4 and TRBJ2-5, with D tentatively TRBD2 (5 bases). The DNA end is a closer match to TRBJ2-1, so the J assignment may be wrong. The CDR3 is CANSESGRGRQFF. The CDR3 DNA reads as TGTGCCAACAGTGAATCCGGCCGGGGAAGGCAGTTCTTC.